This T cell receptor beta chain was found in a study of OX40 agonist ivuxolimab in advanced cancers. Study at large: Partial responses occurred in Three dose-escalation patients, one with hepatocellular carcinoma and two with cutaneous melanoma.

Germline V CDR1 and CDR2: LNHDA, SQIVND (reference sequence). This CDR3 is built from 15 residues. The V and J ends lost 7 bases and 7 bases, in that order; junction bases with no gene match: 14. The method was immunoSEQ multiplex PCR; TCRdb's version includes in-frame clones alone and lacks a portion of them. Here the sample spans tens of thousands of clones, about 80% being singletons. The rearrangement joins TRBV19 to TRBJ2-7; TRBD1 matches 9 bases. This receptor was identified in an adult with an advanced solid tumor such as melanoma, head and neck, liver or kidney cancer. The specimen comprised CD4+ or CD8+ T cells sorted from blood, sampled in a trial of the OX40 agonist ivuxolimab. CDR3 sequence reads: CASIETGDRVEEQYF. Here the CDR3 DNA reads TGTGCCAGTATAGAAACGGGGGACAGGGTAGAAGAGCAGTACTTC.